Listed here are 20 T cell receptor beta chains from one sample, sequenced in a study of T cell responses to AZD1222 COVID-19 vaccine. This table comes from immunoSEQ multiplex PCR, and its TCRdb copy is limited to in-frame clones, with some not included. Here the sample spans 130,000 to 150,000 clones, 70% to 90% being singletons. Source: peripheral blood, taken on day 0 of AZD1222 vaccination. The receptor source for this set is an adult in good health.

This clone occurred once. The chain uses TRBV7-9 and TRBJ2-7; tentatively, D is TRBD1 or TRBD2 (6 bases each). The length of the CDR3 is 12 residues. The ends were cut back, 4 bases at V and 7 bases at J, with 11 bases in the middle. Germline V CDR1 and CDR2: SEHNR, FQNEAQ (reference sequence). The CDR3 here is CASSSGAGEQYF. The CDR3, as DNA: TGTGCCAGCAGCTCAGGGGCGGGGGAGCAGTACTTC.

This chain's CDR3 is CASSPSDRAGEAFF. The CDR3 bases are TGTGCCAGCAGCCCGTCAGACAGGGCTGGCGAAGCTTTCTTT. This chain joins TRBV7-2 and TRBJ1-1; 7 bases are shared with TRBD1. The CDR3 totals 14 residues. The V gene's germline CDR1 is SGHTA and CDR2 FQGNSA. V shed 5 bases, J shed 8 bases, and the junction held 11 bases outside the gene matches.

The J gene is TRBJ1-1, the V gene TRBV7-9, with 7 bases identical to TRBD1. The CDR3 covers 15 residues. Germline V gene lookup returns CDR1 SEHNR and CDR2 FQNEAQ (reference sequence). Trimming at V came to 6 bases and at J to 0 bases, leaving 7 bases not matched to a gene. CDR3 sequence: CASRPWTGLNTEAFF. DNA of the CDR3: TGTGCCAGCAGACCATGGACAGGTTTGAACACTGAAGCTTTCTTT.

This sequence joins TRBV11-2 and TRBJ1-6, with D perhaps matching TRBD1 (6 bases). The CDR3 covers 16 residues. V was clipped by 3 bases and J by 14 bases, with 23 bases between them. The germline V gene encodes CDR1 SGHAT and CDR2 FQNNGV. The CDR3 DNA follows: TGTGCCAGCAGCTTGGGGACACCAGTAGAAGTAAGATCCCTCCACTTT. Translated: CASSLGTPVEVRSLHF.

The chain links TRBV4-1 to TRBJ2-5; 16 nucleotides match TRBD2. The ends lost 6 bases at V and 2 bases at J; junction bases unmatched: 12. There are 19 residues in the CDR3. Germline V CDR1 and CDR2: MGHRA, YSYEKL. The CDR3 nucleotides are TGCGCCAGCAGTTCCCCGGGACTAGCGGGGGGGCCCGGACAAGAGACCCAGTACTTC. Protein sequence: CASSSPGLAGGPGQETQYF.

This chain joins TRBV7-2 and TRBJ1-1, with D hard to call. V was cut by 1 base and J by 3 bases, with 9 bases left in between. The CDR3 runs to 14 residues. Germline-derived CDR1 and CDR2 are SGHTA and FQGNSA. The CDR3 sequence: CASSLETPYTEAFF. CDR3 in DNA: TGTGCCAGCAGCTTAGAGACACCTTACACTGAAGCTTTCTTT. The full variable domain, with the rest looked up from reference TRBV7-2 and TRBJ1-1, is GAGVSQSPSNKVTEKGKDVELRCDPISGHTALYWYRQSLGQGLEFLIYFQGNSAPDKSGLPSDRFSAERTGGSVSTLTIQRTQQEDSAVYLCASSLETPYTEAFFGQGTRLTVV.

The V and J genes are TRBV2 and TRBJ2-5; TRBD1 aligns across 7 bases. The CDR3 is 15 amino acids. CDR1 is SNHLY, CDR2 FYNNEI, per germline. V was pared by 4 bases and J by 1 base, with 6 bases of the junction left unmatched. In DNA, the CDR3 is TGTGCCAGCAGTGCCCTGACAGGGTCCCAAGAGACCCAGTACTTC. Translating gives CASSALTGSQETQYF.

The chain combines TRBV6-2 or TRBV6-3 with TRBJ2-2; D is undetermined. Germline CDR1 reads MNHEY; CDR2 reads SVGEGT. Trimming removed 1 base from V and 4 bases from J, with 7 bases in between. This CDR3 region has 14 residues. The CDR3 region is CASSYFEVTGELFF. CDR3 DNA sequence: TGTGCCAGCAGTTACTTTGAGGTCACCGGGGAGCTGTTTTTT.

This sequence joins TRBV9 and TRBJ1-5; 10 positions match TRBD1. V lost 3 bases to trimming and J lost 7 bases; unmatched junction nucleotides: 7. Germline CDR1 reads SGDLS; CDR2 reads YYNGEE. The CDR3 totals 15 residues. The CDR3 loop is CASSEGQGTKQPQHF. The CDR3 coding sequence is TGTGCCAGCAGCGAGGGACAGGGGACAAAGCAGCCCCAGCATTTT.

This chain connects TRBV11-2 to TRBJ2-7, with D unresolved. V shed 5 bases and J shed 2 bases, with 19 bases lying between them. Germline V gene sequence: CDR1 SGHAT, CDR2 FQNNGV. This CDR3 is 16 amino acids long. DNA of the CDR3: TGTGCCAGCAGCCCCCCTCTGGCAACCGGCCCCTACGAGCAGTACTTC. This encodes CASSPPLATGPYEQYF.

The chain recombines TRBV28 with TRBJ1-1; TRBD1 agrees at 7 bases. Germline V gives CDR1 MDHEN, CDR2 SYDVKM. This CDR3 is 14 amino acids long. Trimming removed 8 bases from V and 5 bases from J; junction bases left unmatched: 11. The CDR3 DNA follows: TGTGCCAGCCTTACAGGGGTAGGCAGGACTGAAGCTTTCTTT. Translation gives CASLTGVGRTEAFF.

The CDR3 nucleotides read TGTGCCAGCAGCTCCCGCACCCCCACAGATACGCAGTATTTT. Its protein product is CASSSRTPTDTQYF. The V call is TRBV5-6, the J call TRBJ2-3, with D hard to call. V lost 3 bases, J lost 2 bases, and 10 bases lay in between. The CDR3 extends over 14 amino acids. Per the germline V gene, CDR1 is SGHDT and CDR2 is YYEEEE.

The chain recombines TRBV7-9 with TRBJ1-1, with D perhaps matching TRBD1 (6 bases). Germline V gives CDR1 SEHNR, CDR2 FQNEAQ (reference sequence). V shed 2 bases and J shed 6 bases, with 7 bases lying between them. The CDR3 length is 12 residues. CDR3 DNA sequence: TGTGCCAGCAGCTTAACAGGGCCTGAAGCTTTCTTT. Its translation: CASSLTGPEAFF. Combining the CDR3 with reference TRBV7-9 and TRBJ1-1 gives the whole variable domain DTGVSQNPRHKITKRGQNVTFRCDPISEHNRLYWYRQTLGQGPEFLTYFQNEAQLEKSRLLSDRFSAERPKGSFSTLEIQRTEQGDSAMYLCASSLTGPEAFFGQGTRLTVV.

This clone showed up just a few times. The genes are TRBV6-5 and TRBJ1-5, with D tentatively TRBD1 (5 bases). The CDR3 has 13 residues. Trimming cost V 5 bases and J 4 bases, with 9 bases left between them. The germline V gene encodes CDR1 MNHEY and CDR2 SVGAGI. The CDR3, as DNA: TGTGCCAGCAGTAGTCGACAGAATCAGCCCCAGCATTTT. Its translation: CASSSRQNQPQHF.

This sequence joins TRBV2 and TRBJ1-2; D is perhaps TRBD1 (6 bases). Trimming removed 5 bases at V and 2 bases at J, with 9 bases between. This CDR3 comprises 13 residues. Per germline, CDR1 SNHLY and CDR2 FYNNEI. The CDR3 reads CASSFDRNYGYTF. The CDR3 coding sequence is TGTGCCAGCAGTTTCGACAGGAACTATGGCTACACCTTC.

CDR3 residues: CASSEQQGSEAFF. DNA for the CDR3: TGTGCCAGCAGTGAACAACAGGGCTCTGAAGCTTTCTTT. The chain links TRBV6-1 to TRBJ1-1; TRBD1 might be the D (6 bases). In germline, CDR1 is MNHNS, CDR2 SASEGT. Trimming took off 2 bases at V and 6 bases at J, with 10 bases between the two ends. The CDR3 is 13 residues long.

This clone is a singleton in its sample. The chain employs TRBV11-1 and TRBJ1-1; D gene unclear. Trimming shortened V by 7 bases and J by 0 bases, and 18 bases separated the two germline ends. The CDR3 spans 16 residues. Per the germline V gene, CDR1 is SGHAT and CDR2 is FQDESV (reference sequence). CDR3 DNA sequence: TGTGCCAGCAACCGAGAGAGCGGGGTCATGAACACTGAAGCTTTCTTT. As protein: CASNRESGVMNTEAFF.

V and J are TRBV11-2 and TRBJ2-5; D remains unclear. With 3 bases removed from V and 5 bases from J, the gap between germline ends came to 10 bases. This CDR3 is 13 amino acids long. Looked up from germline, CDR1 is SGHAT and CDR2 is FQNNGV. In DNA form, the CDR3 reads TGTGCCAGCAGCTTGACCATGTGGGAGACCCAGTACTTC. It is translated as CASSLTMWETQYF.

This chain links TRBV28 with TRBJ2-7; 7 bases fit TRBD1. Trimming at V came to 3 bases and at J to 0 bases, leaving 17 bases not matched to a gene. CDR1 and CDR2 from the germline V gene are MDHEN and SYDVKM. The CDR3 has 19 amino acids. The CDR3 DNA is TGTGCCAGCAGTTTCGGGGACCGGGACAGTGGTAAAAGCTCCTACGAGCAGTACTTC. Translation gives CASSFGDRDSGKSSYEQYF. The variable domain in full, completed from reference TRBV28 and TRBJ2-7, reads DVKVTQSSRYLVKRTGEKVFLECVQDMDHENMFWYRQDPGLGLRLIYFSYDVKMKEKGDIPEGYSVSREKKERFSLILESASTNQTSMYLCASSFGDRDSGKSSYEQYFGPGTRLTVT.

The rearrangement joins TRBV6-5 to TRBJ2-1; TRBD2 is a possible D gene (5 bases). Trimming took off 6 bases at V and 7 bases at J, with 10 bases between the two ends. This CDR3 region has 12 residues. From germline, CDR1 is MNHEY and CDR2 SVGAGI. This CDR3 reads CASSTRANEQFF. The CDR3 bases are TGTGCCAGCAGCACTAGGGCGAATGAGCAGTTCTTC.